This is a list of T cell receptor beta chains from one sample in a study of cytomegalovirus exposure and HLA in healthy donors. Assay used: immunoSEQ multiplex PCR; TCRdb lists only in-frame clones, some missing. The repertoire holds 200,000 to 250,000 clones, more than 85% seen once, with around 12% in the top ten. The sequencing input was PBMCs. The receptors come from a man aged 18 to 29 in good health and CMV-seropositive. Both conserved end residues are part of each CDR3. Fields, in order: J gene, D gene, V gene, clone size, CDR3 DNA, CDR3 protein. A D gene is named only where the DNA matches it firmly. A row's size may be missing; if present it is once, few, many or a size class.

>TRBJ2-1|TRBD1|TRBV5-4|NA
TGTGCCAGCAGCCCCAGAACCTACGGGACAGGGGGCTACAATGAGCAGTTCTTC
CASSPRTYGTGGYNEQFF
>TRBJ2-7|NA|TRBV7-9|NA
TGTGCCAGCAGCGGATCCCGGGACAACCGCCCCTACGAGCAGTACTTC
CASSGSRDNRPYEQYF
>TRBJ2-1|NA|TRBV7-9|NA
TGTGCCAGCACCTACCTGTCGTATTACAATGAGCAGTTCTTC
CASTYLSYYNEQFF
>TRBJ2-5|TRBD2|TRBV9|NA
TGTGCCAGCAGCGTGGCTACGCCGGGACTAGCGGGAGAGACCCAGTACTTC
CASSVATPGLAGETQYF
>TRBJ1-2|NA|TRBV20-1|NA
TGCAGTGCTCACCAGGGTAGTGGCTACACCTTC
CSAHQGSGYTF
>TRBJ1-3|TRBD1|TRBV7-9|medium-sized
TGTGCCAGCAGCTTAGTAAGGTGGACAGGGCAAATCTCTGGAAACACCATATATTTT
CASSLVRWTGQISGNTIYF
>TRBJ1-2|TRBD1|TRBV5-1|once
TGCGCCAGCAGCTTGTTTTTACAGGGGGGCTATGGCTACACCTTC
CASSLFLQGGYGYTF
>TRBJ2-7|TRBD2|TRBV28|NA
TGTGCCAGCAGAATTAGCGGGAGCGAGCAGTACTTC
CASRISGSEQYF
>TRBJ2-7|NA|TRBV27|NA
TGTGCCAGCAGTTATAGCGGGACAGTTAAGACCTACGAGCAGTACTTC
CASSYSGTVKTYEQYF
>TRBJ2-7|NA|TRBV20-1|NA
TGCAGTGCTCGAGACAGTTACGAGCAGTACTTC
CSARDSYEQYF
>TRBJ1-1|NA|TRBV13|NA
TGTGCCAGCAGCTTAGAAGGGGAGGGGGACACTGAAGCTTTCTTT
CASSLEGEGDTEAFF
>TRBJ1-5|NA|TRBV6-1|NA
TGTGCCAGCAGTGAACATGGGGCGAGCAATCAGCCCCAGCATTTT
CASSEHGASNQPQHF
>TRBJ1-1|NA|TRBV6-1|NA
TGTGCCAGCAGTGGGGAATCCGGTGCTGAAGCTTTCTTT
CASSGESGAEAFF
>TRBJ1-1|TRBD1|TRBV19|NA
TGTGCCAGTAACAGGGGGCATAACACTGAAGCTTTCTTT
CASNRGHNTEAFF
>TRBJ1-2|NA|TRBV19|NA
TGTGCCAGTAGTATTCCTGGGAGGTATGGCTACACCTTC
CASSIPGRYGYTF
>TRBJ2-7|NA|TRBV27|NA
TGTGCCAGCAGCCAAGCCGGGCGCGAGCAGTACTTC
CASSQAGREQYF
>TRBJ2-2|NA|TRBV2|NA
TGTGCCAGCAGCTCGGGGCGCGTGTCACCCGGGGAGCTGTTTTTT
CASSSGRVSPGELFF
>TRBJ2-3|NA|TRBV5-1|NA
TGCGCCAGCAGTCCCGGCCCCAGGACAGATACGCAGTATTTT
CASSPGPRTDTQYF
>TRBJ2-2|NA|TRBV9|NA
TGTGCCAGCAGCCCAGAACGGGCAGATAACACCGGGGAGCTGTTTTTT
CASSPERADNTGELFF
>TRBJ2-3|TRBD2|TRBV6-5|NA
TGTGCCAGCAGTTACTCGGGGACTAGTGCAGATACGCAGTATTTT
CASSYSGTSADTQYF
>TRBJ2-1|TRBD1|TRBV7-9|NA
TGTGCCAGCAGGGGGGACAGAGACAATGAGCAGTTCTTC
CASRGDRDNEQFF
>TRBJ2-3|TRBD2|TRBV11-2|NA
TGTGCCAGCAGCTACGGGACTAGCGGCACAGATACGCAGTATTTT
CASSYGTSGTDTQYF
>TRBJ2-5|NA|TRBV5-6|NA
TGTGCCAGCAGCTCCCAGAACCAAGAGACCCAGTACTTC
CASSSQNQETQYF
>TRBJ2-6|NA|TRBV6-5|NA
TGTGCCAGCAGTTACGCCCCGGCTGGGGCCAACGTCCTGACTTTC
CASSYAPAGANVLTF
>TRBJ2-2|NA|TRBV5-1|once
TGCGCCAGCAGCTTGGCCGTATCGAACACCGGGGAGCTGTTTTTT
CASSLAVSNTGELFF
>TRBJ2-1|NA|TRBV10-3|NA
TGTGCCATCAGTGAGTCTGCCCTGGAGGTCCTAGTACCTAATGAGCAGTTCTTC
CAISESALEVLVPNEQFF
>TRBJ2-5|NA|TRBV5-1|NA
TGCGCCAGCAGCTTGATACTAGCCGAGACCCAGTACTTC
CASSLILAETQYF
>TRBJ2-2|TRBD1|TRBV11-2|NA
TGTGCCAGCAGCCCGATACAGGGGGTTGGTGCCGGGGAGCTGTTTTTT
CASSPIQGVGAGELFF
>TRBJ1-2|NA|TRBV27|few
TGTGCCAGCAGTAAGTGGGGCGCTAACTATGGCTACACCTTC
CASSKWGANYGYTF
>TRBJ2-3|NA|TRBV7-9|NA
TGTGCCAGCAGCCAGGACTTACCCACAGATACGCAGTATTTT
CASSQDLPTDTQYF
>TRBJ1-2|NA|TRBV11-2|NA
TGTGCCAGCAGCTCGCTGGACAGACGTGGCTACACCTTC
CASSSLDRRGYTF
>TRBJ1-1|NA|TRBV5-1|NA
TGCGCCAGCAGCTTGCAAGGGGTAGAGGGGTCTGAAGCTTTCTTT
CASSLQGVEGSEAFF
>TRBJ2-5|TRBD2|TRBV30|NA
TGTGCCTGGAGAGGGCTAGCGGGAGTTCCCCCAGGGACCCAGTACTTC
CAWRGLAGVPPGTQYF
>TRBJ2-3|TRBD2|TRBV2|NA
TGTGCCAGCAGCGCGACTAGCGGGGAGGGAGATACGCAGTATTTT
CASSATSGEGDTQYF
>TRBJ2-2|NA|TRBV29-1|NA
TGCAGCGCTCGCAGGGTCGGCAACACCGGGGAGCTGTTTTTT
CSARRVGNTGELFF
>TRBJ1-5|NA|TRBV19|NA
TGTGCCAGTACAGGACTGGAAAATCAGCCCCAGCATTTT
CASTGLENQPQHF
>TRBJ1-2|NA|TRBV7-9|once
TGTGCCAGCAGCAAAGGGGGGGCCTTCAACTATGGCTACACCTTC
CASSKGGAFNYGYTF
>TRBJ2-5|TRBD2|TRBV5-1|NA
TGCGCCAGCAGCTGGGCTAGCGGGAGCGGAGGGGAGACCCAGTACTTC
CASSWASGSGGETQYF
>TRBJ2-7|TRBD1|TRBV7-2|NA
TGTGCCAGCAGCTTAGCAGGGGGACAGCAGTACGAGCAGTACTTC
CASSLAGGQQYEQYF
>TRBJ2-3|NA|TRBV10-3|NA
TGTGCCATCAGTGAAGTGTGGCGAAACACAGATACGCAGTATTTT
CAISEVWRNTDTQYF
>TRBJ2-7|NA|TRBV29-1|few
TGCAGCGCCATCGGACGGGCTTCAGGGCAGTACTTC
CSAIGRASGQYF
>TRBJ2-7|NA|TRBV7-2|NA
TGTGCCAGCAGCTTCGGGTCGGTGGGAGTTGTTGGGCAGTACTTC
CASSFGSVGVVGQYF
>TRBJ2-1|TRBD2|TRBV11-2|once
TGTGCCAGCAGCTCGAAACTCGGCGGGAGTGTCTACAATGAGCAGTTCTTC
CASSSKLGGSVYNEQFF
>TRBJ1-2|NA|TRBV27|NA
TGTGCCAGCAGTTTCCCCGACGGCTATGGCTACACCTTC
CASSFPDGYGYTF
>TRBJ2-7|TRBD1|TRBV7-9|NA
TGTGCCAGCAGCTTTAACAGGGGGCCCTACGAGCAGTACTTC
CASSFNRGPYEQYF
>TRBJ1-1|NA|TRBV15|NA
TGTGCCACCAGCAGATGGGAGAACACTGAAGCTTTCTTT
CATSRWENTEAFF
>TRBJ2-1|TRBD2|TRBV7-9|NA
TGTGCCAGCACGACTAGCGGCTCCTACAATGAGCAGTTCTTC
CASTTSGSYNEQFF
>TRBJ2-3|NA|TRBV5-6|NA
TGTGCCAGCAGCTCTAGCGGCACAGATACGCAGTATTTT
CASSSSGTDTQYF
>TRBJ2-5|NA|TRBV2|NA
TGTGCCAGCACCCAAGAGGGGACCCAGTACTTC
CASTQEGTQYF
>TRBJ1-1|NA|TRBV7-3|NA
TGTGCCAGCAGCGGTGGGGCTGAAGCTTTCTTT
CASSGGAEAFF
>TRBJ1-2|NA|TRBV12-5|NA
TGTGCTAGTGGTTTGGCTCAACAGGAGAACTATGGCTACACCTTC
CASGLAQQENYGYTF
>TRBJ2-1|TRBD1|TRBV6-1|once
TGTGCCAGCAGTGACCAGACAGGGGGGCGGAATGAGCAGTTCTTC
CASSDQTGGRNEQFF
>TRBJ2-7|TRBD2|TRBV19|NA
TGTGCCAGCAGTTCGGTAGCGGGGGCAAATGTTGAGCAGTACTTC
CASSSVAGANVEQYF
>TRBJ1-5|NA|TRBV4-3|NA
TGCGCCAGCAGCCAAGAATGGGGGCGCGATCAGCCCCAGCATTTT
CASSQEWGRDQPQHF
>TRBJ2-2|TRBD2|TRBV5-1|NA
TGCGCCAGCAGCTCAAGCGGGAGGGCCGGTACCGGGGAGCTGTTTTTT
CASSSSGRAGTGELFF
>TRBJ1-5|NA|TRBV19|NA
TGTGCCAGTAGTATAGTCGGGGGAAGCAATCAGCCCCAGCATTTT
CASSIVGGSNQPQHF
>TRBJ2-7|NA|TRBV6-5|NA
TGTGCCAGCAGTTACGGGGAGGACCACGAGCAGTACTTC
CASSYGEDHEQYF